The 18 T cell receptor beta chains below all came from one sample that was sequenced in a study of hypomethylating agent response in myelodysplastic syndrome (dated by TCRdb to the early 2020s). Library method: the immunoSEQ multiplex PCR assay. TCRdb holds this immuneACCESS table with in-frame rearrangements only. Some clones are missing; in checked studies, unresolved V genes explain under half, and the rest has no known cause. The sample profile shows about 6,000 clones; around four fifths of them were found once. 11% of the sample belongs to the ten largest clones. Material: bone marrow, obtained before or after starting hypomethylating agent treatment for myelodysplastic syndrome (not recorded which). Source of these receptors: a human donor with myelodysplastic syndrome.

The V and J genes are TRBV5-4 and TRBJ2-2; TRBD1 or TRBD2 may be the D gene (5 bases each). Germline lookup yields CDR1 SGHNT and CDR2 YYREEE (reference sequence). The CDR3 runs to 15 residues. V was trimmed by 4 bases and J by 3 bases, leaving 13 bases between them. The CDR3 coding sequence is TGTGCCAGCAGCCCTACCGGGACCTACACCGGGGAGCTGTTTTTT. This sequence encodes CASSPTGTYTGELFF.

The chain uses TRBV19 and TRBJ2-7; D may be TRBD1 or TRBD2 (5 bases each). Deletions cut 1 base from V and 0 bases from J, with 7 bases between. The CDR3 covers 14 residues. Germline CDR1 is LNHDA and CDR2 is SQIVND (reference sequence). Written as DNA, the CDR3 is TGTGCCAGTAGTATAGGTGGGGGCTCCTACGAGCAGTACTTC. Protein: CASSIGGGSYEQYF.

The genes are TRBV7-2 and TRBJ1-4; D perhaps matches TRBD1 (5 bases). Per the germline V gene, CDR1 is SGHTA and CDR2 is FQGNSA. With 4 bases removed from V and 8 bases from J, the gap between germline ends came to 11 bases. The CDR3 runs to 13 residues. The CDR3: CASSSGLLEKLFF. CDR3 nucleotides: TGTGCCAGCAGCTCGGGACTCTTGGAAAAACTGTTTTTT.

This sequence joins TRBV21-1 and TRBJ2-1; no DNA check was done on the table's D call, TRBD2. TRBV21-1 is termed a pseudogene. This CDR3 comprises 17 residues. The CDR3 region is CASSSREAGGHYNEQFF. The CDR3 DNA is TGTGCCAGCAGCAGTAGGGAAGCGGGGGGCCACTACAATGAGCAGTTCTTC.

The chain carries TRBV28 and TRBJ1-5; D unclear. CDR1 is MDHEN and CDR2 is SYDVKM in the germline V gene. The V end lost 2 bases, the J end lost 4 bases, and 12 bases lay between the germline ends. CDR3 length: 15 amino acids. The chain's CDR3 is CASSLIGEGNQPQHF. CDR3 sequence (DNA): TGTGCCAGCAGTTTAATCGGAGAGGGAAATCAGCCCCAGCATTTT.

The chain has TRBV12-5 and TRBJ2-7; 7 nucleotides line up with TRBD1. Germline values: CDR1 LGHNT, CDR2 FRNRAP. V dropped 5 bases and J dropped 5; count of bases not matched to a gene: 6. The CDR3 contains 13 residues. For the CDR3, the DNA is TGTGCTAGTGGTCCAGGGGGTGGGCACGAGCAGTACTTC. It yields the protein CASGPGGGHEQYF.

V gene TRBV20-1 combines with J gene TRBJ1-2; D remains ambiguous. The CDR3 is 10 residues long. Trimming removed 2 bases from V and 3 bases from J, with 1 base in between. CDR1 and CDR2 (germline): DFQATT, SNEGSKA (reference sequence). As DNA, the CDR3 is TGCAGTGCTAGACACTATGGCTACACCTTC. Protein: CSARHYGYTF.

The CDR3 DNA reads as TGTGCCTGGATTACAGGGGAAACCGGGGAGCTGTTTTTT. It encodes CAWITGETGELFF. The rearrangement uses TRBV30 and TRBJ2-2; 7 nucleotides line up with TRBD1. V lost 4 bases to trimming and J lost 5 bases; unmatched junction nucleotides: 4. The germline gives CDR1 GTSNPN, CDR2 SVGIG (reference sequence). This CDR3 is built from 13 residues.

This sequence joins TRBV4-3 and TRBJ2-2; no reliable D call. With 1 base removed from V and 5 bases from J, the gap between germline ends came to 8 bases. The CDR3 extends over 14 amino acids. Looked up from germline, CDR1 is LGHNA and CDR2 is YSLEER. CDR3 DNA: TGCGCCAGCAGCCAAGGGGCCAGAACCGGGGAGCTGTTTTTT. Amino acids: CASSQGARTGELFF.

The J gene is TRBJ1-5, the V gene TRBV4-3; D remains ambiguous. CDR3 size: 14 residues. V lost 1 base and J lost 0, with 4 bases in between. Germline assignment: CDR1 LGHNA and CDR2 YSLEER. CDR3 bases: TGCGCCAGCAGCCAAGGGCCTAGCAATCAGCCCCAGCATTTT. Amino acids: CASSQGPSNQPQHF.

V and J are TRBV7-9 and TRBJ2-1; TRBD1 is a possible D gene (5 bases). Per germline, CDR1 SEHNR and CDR2 FQNEAQ (reference sequence). The CDR3 has 14 residues. Trimming took 2 bases from V and 7 from J, leaving 12 bases between them. CDR3 region: CASSLLGRRNEQFF. The CDR3 nucleotides are TGTGCCAGCAGCTTACTGGGGCGCCGGAATGAGCAGTTCTTC. The full variable domain, in which reference TRBV7-9 and TRBJ2-1 provide the parts outside the CDR3, is DTGVSQNPRHKITKRGQNVTFRCDPISEHNRLYWYRQTLGQGPEFLTYFQNEAQLEKSRLLSDRFSAERPKGSFSTLEIQRTEQGDSAMYLCASSLLGRRNEQFFGPGTRLTVL.

The rearrangement links TRBV29-1 to TRBJ2-1, with TRBD2 as a possible D gene (6 bases). There are 14 residues in the CDR3. CDR1 SQVTM and CDR2 ANQGSEA come from the germline V gene. V gave up 8 bases and J gave up 2 bases, with 16 bases separating them. CDR3 in DNA: TGCAGCTTGCAGGGAGGCCCTACCTACAATGAGCAGTTCTTC. Translated, it gives CSLQGGPTYNEQFF.

This chain uses TRBV11-1 with TRBJ2-7, with TRBD1 as a possible D gene (5 bases). This CDR3 comprises 14 residues. Looked up from germline, CDR1 is SGHAT and CDR2 is FQDESV (reference sequence). V lost 1 base and J lost 4, with 11 bases in between. The CDR3 region is CASSLGAGKYEQYF. In DNA, the CDR3 is TGTGCCAGCAGCTTAGGGGCAGGGAAATACGAGCAGTACTTC.

The table lists this clone with a few counts. V gene TRBV23-1 combines with J gene TRBJ1-4; no reliable D call. TRBV23-1 is annotated as an ORF whose role is uncertain. CDR3 length: 13 residues. Trimming removed 7 bases at V and 7 bases at J, with 13 bases between. The CDR3 here is CASMPNGGEKLFF. CDR3 in DNA: TGCGCCAGCATGCCCAACGGAGGTGAAAAACTGTTTTTT.

The V and J genes are TRBV7-9 and TRBJ1-1; no definite D call. The V end lost 4 bases, the J end lost 3 bases, and 3 bases lay between the germline ends. From germline, CDR1 is SEHNR and CDR2 FQNEAQ (reference sequence). The CDR3 extends over 11 amino acids. CDR3 loop: CASSSYTEAFF. The CDR3 region has the DNA TGTGCCAGCAGCTCGTACACTGAAGCTTTCTTT.

This clone occurred once. The V call is TRBV5-6, the J call TRBJ2-7; 9 bases map to TRBD1. Germline V lookup: CDR1 SGHDT, CDR2 YYEEEE. This CDR3 spans 14 amino acids. The trim removed 0 bases at V and 7 bases at J, leaving 5 bases unmatched. CDR3 DNA sequence: TGTGCCAGCAGCTTGGCGGGACAGGGTCGGGAGCAGTACTTC. The encoded protein is CASSLAGQGREQYF. Full variable domain (missing parts from reference TRBV5-6 and TRBJ2-7): DAGVTQSPTHLIKTRGQQVTLRCSPKSGHDTVSWYQQALGQGPQFIFQYYEEEERQRGNFPDRFSGHQFPNYSSELNVNALLLGDSALYLCASSLAGQGREQYFGPGTRLTVT.

This chain connects TRBV10-3 to TRBJ1-1; 8 bases match TRBD1. The junction had 8 bases not matched to a gene; V was cut back by 10 bases and J by 1 base. The CDR3 is made up of 14 amino acids. Germline V lookup: CDR1 ENHRY, CDR2 SYGVKD. Here the CDR3 DNA reads TGTGCCACGCAAACGGACAGGGAGAACACTGAAGCTTTCTTT. This encodes CATQTDRENTEAFF.

The chain combines TRBV11-2 with TRBJ1-2; 10 bases align to TRBD1. Looked up from germline, CDR1 is SGHAT and CDR2 is FQNNGV. Unmatched junction bases numbered 2, after V lost 0 bases and J lost 4 bases. The CDR3 totals 15 residues. The chain's CDR3 is CASSLDWTGGYGYTF. CDR3 coding DNA: TGTGCCAGCAGCTTAGACTGGACAGGGGGCTATGGCTACACCTTC.